The next 27 T cell receptor beta chains were all read from a single sample in a study of radiation and T cells in renal cell carcinoma. Time point given: blood 2 weeks post-SBRT. Treatment defined: 15 Gy SBRT to primary tumor, nephrectomy 4 weeks later. Assay used: immunoSEQ multiplex PCR; TCRdb lists only in-frame clones, some missing. Of about 47,000 clones in the sample, 75% to 85% were seen once. The sample in question was blood, obtained from a patient whose treatment included radiotherapy and nephrectomy. These receptors came from a woman in her 70s with renal cell carcinoma.

This chain joins TRBV7-3 and TRBJ2-2; 11 nucleotides align to TRBD2. The CDR3 extends over 14 amino acids. With 6 bases clipped from V and 5 bases from J, the junction kept 2 bases outside the gene matches. Germline V gene lookup returns CDR1 SGHTA and CDR2 FQGTGA. CDR3 coding DNA: TGTGCCAGCAGTTTAGCGGGAGGGACCGGGGAGCTGTTTTTT. Translated, it gives CASSLAGGTGELFF. Based on the CDR3 plus reference TRBV7-3 and TRBJ2-2, the full variable domain is GAGVSQTPSNKVTEKGKYVELRCDPISGHTALYWYRQSLGQGPEFLIYFQGTGAADDSGLPNDRFFAVRPEGSVSTLKIQRTERGDSAVYLCASSLAGGTGELFFGEGSRLTVL.

This clone showed up just once. This sequence joins TRBV7-8 and TRBJ2-6; unclear D gene. Trimming removed 2 bases from V and 8 bases from J, with 4 bases in between. Germline V gives CDR1 SGHVS, CDR2 FQNEAQ. The CDR3 consists of 12 residues. The CDR3 here is CASSLSTNVLTF. As DNA, the CDR3 is TGTGCCAGCAGCTTATCGACCAACGTCCTGACTTTC.

V and J are TRBV13 and TRBJ2-1, with D unclear. The CDR3 length is 18 residues. Germline assignment: CDR1 PRHDT and CDR2 FYEKMQ (reference sequence). V dropped 5 bases and J dropped 8 bases, with 28 bases sitting between them. DNA of the CDR3: TGTGCCAGCAGCGTGCAGGTGCGATCTTTCAGGTCCAACGATGAGCAGTTCTTC. This encodes CASSVQVRSFRSNDEQFF.

V usage is TRBV6-1 and J usage is TRBJ1-5, with D hard to call. Trimming took off 3 bases at V and 1 base at J, with 13 bases between the two ends. This CDR3 comprises 16 residues. Germline V gene data show CDR1 as MNHNS and CDR2 as SASEGT. CDR3 protein: CASSDGVRLSNQPQHF. DNA for the CDR3: TGTGCCAGCAGTGACGGGGTCAGACTCAGCAATCAGCCCCAGCATTTT.

The V and J genes are TRBV7-2 and TRBJ2-3; D could derive from TRBD1 or TRBD2 (5 bases each). This CDR3 comprises 15 residues. Trimming stripped 0 bases from V and 0 bases from J, with 7 bases between. Germline V CDR1 and CDR2: SGHTA, FQGNSA. CDR3 sequence: CASSLAGVSTDTQYF. As DNA, the CDR3 is TGTGCCAGCAGCTTAGCGGGGGTGAGCACAGATACGCAGTATTTT.

The chain is built from TRBV30 and TRBJ2-5; TRBD1 is a possible D gene (5 bases). CDR3 length equals 14 residues. From germline, CDR1 is GTSNPN and CDR2 SVGIG (reference sequence). Trimming stripped 1 base from V and 4 bases from J, with 13 bases between. The CDR3 region is CAWSGIGVGETQYF. The CDR3 DNA sequence: TGTGCCTGGAGTGGAATAGGGGTGGGAGAGACCCAGTACTTC.

This clone has just one count. This chain uses TRBV28 with TRBJ1-5; D is ambiguous. The CDR3 totals 12 residues. The V end was cut by 2 bases, the J end by 9 bases, with 8 bases between. Germline CDR1 and CDR2: MDHEN and SYDVKM. CDR3 in DNA: TGTGCCAGCAGTTTACGCGTTACGCCCCAGCATTTT. Translation gives CASSLRVTPQHF.

The gene calls are TRBV4-2 and TRBJ2-5; 12 nucleotides agree with TRBD2. Germline lookup yields CDR1 LGHNA and CDR2 YNFKEQ. The CDR3 is 18 amino acids. V shed 1 base, J shed 5 bases, and the junction held 11 bases outside the gene matches. The CDR3 DNA follows: TGTGCCAGCAGCCAAGCATGGGCTAGCGGGGGGGCCTGGGAGACCCAGTACTTC. Its protein is CASSQAWASGGAWETQYF.

V is TRBV7-2 and J is TRBJ1-5; no clear D. CDR1 is SGHTA, CDR2 FQGNSA, per germline. CDR3 length equals 13 residues. The germline V and J ends were trimmed by 0 bases and 5 bases, with 5 bases remaining between them. In nucleotides, the CDR3 is TGTGCCAGCAGCTTAGCGCTTGATCAGCCCCAGCATTTT. As protein: CASSLALDQPQHF.

The chain employs TRBV6-5 and TRBJ2-2; weak D call: TRBD1 (6 bases). V lost 2 bases to trimming and J lost 5 bases, with 12 bases between them. The CDR3 has 15 residues. Germline V gives CDR1 MNHEY, CDR2 SVGAGI. The CDR3 loop reads CASSYGQGRTGELFF. The CDR3 region has the DNA TGTGCCAGCAGTTACGGTCAGGGGAGAACCGGGGAGCTGTTTTTT.

This chain connects TRBV4-3 to TRBJ1-4; a possible D gene is TRBD1 (5 bases). The germline V gene has CDR1 LGHNA and CDR2 YSLEER. The V and J ends lost 0 bases and 5 bases respectively, with 13 bases between them. The CDR3 spans 16 residues. The CDR3 reads CASSQDSGGVNEKLFF. DNA for the CDR3: TGCGCCAGCAGCCAAGATAGTGGGGGAGTCAATGAAAAACTGTTTTTT.

The rearrangement joins TRBV29-1 to TRBJ2-3; D might be TRBD1 or TRBD2, each matching 7 bases. The germline V gene encodes CDR1 SQVTM and CDR2 ANQGSEA. This CDR3 spans 19 amino acids. Between the trimmed V and J ends, which lost 4 bases and 0 bases, there was a span of 26 bases. CDR3 nucleotide sequence: TGCAGCGTTGGGGGCAGGGGGGGTAGCGGTGTAGGGAGCACAGATACGCAGTATTTT. This sequence encodes CSVGGRGGSGVGSTDTQYF.

The chain links TRBV19 to TRBJ2-2, with D perhaps being TRBD1 or TRBD2 (6 bases each). The germline CDR1 and CDR2 sequences are LNHDA and SQIVND (reference sequence). The CDR3 spans 17 residues. V lost 7 bases and J 6 bases, leaving 24 bases between the germline ends. CDR3 in DNA: TGTGCCAGTACCATCCCAGGAGGGGGTTCAGGTCCCGGGGAGCTGTTTTTT. Protein: CASTIPGGGSGPGELFF.

This sequence joins TRBV6-5 and TRBJ2-3; possible D gene TRBD2, 7 bases. Trimming took 2 bases from V and 2 from J, leaving 14 bases between them. The germline V gene encodes CDR1 MNHEY and CDR2 SVGAGI. The CDR3 runs 16 residues. The CDR3 loop is CASSYNRGATTDTQYF. Here the CDR3 DNA reads TGTGCCAGCAGTTACAACCGGGGGGCCACCACAGATACGCAGTATTTT.

The chain links TRBV19 to TRBJ2-7; TRBD2 might be the D (5 bases). The CDR3 covers 13 residues. Germline V CDR1 and CDR2: LNHDA, SQIVND (reference sequence). Trimming removed 7 bases from V and 0 bases from J, with 10 bases in between. Here the CDR3 reads CASTPAGSYEQYF. The DNA of the CDR3 is TGTGCCAGTACCCCCGCGGGCTCCTACGAGCAGTACTTC.

The chain recombines TRBV5-1 with TRBJ2-2; no clear D gene. Between the trimmed V and J ends, which lost 0 bases and 5 bases, there was a span of 14 bases. Germline V CDR1 and CDR2: SGHRS, YFSETQ. There are 16 residues in the CDR3. This CDR3 reads CASSLATGARTGELFF. DNA for the CDR3: TGCGCCAGCAGCTTGGCAACGGGCGCTAGGACCGGGGAGCTGTTTTTT.

This sequence joins TRBV18 and TRBJ1-5; 8 nucleotides match TRBD1. V trimming: 8 bases; J trimming: 2 bases; junction bases outside the gene matches: 5. There are 14 residues in the CDR3. Germline V lookup: CDR1 KGHSH, CDR2 LQKENI. The CDR3 here is CASRGQAGNQPQHF. Here the CDR3 DNA reads TGTGCCAGCCGGGGACAGGCTGGCAATCAGCCCCAGCATTTT.

V and J are TRBV29-1 and TRBJ2-7; D is possibly TRBD1 (7 bases). Germline CDR1 SQVTM, CDR2 ANQGSEA. Trimming cost V 0 bases and J 3 bases, with 21 bases left between them. The CDR3 has 17 amino acids. DNA of the CDR3: TGCAGCGTTGAAGAGAAGGGCGGAGGGGGCATAAACTACGAGCAGTACTTC. Translating it yields CSVEEKGGGGINYEQYF.

J is TRBJ2-5 and V is TRBV7-7; D is possibly TRBD2 (7 bases). CDR3 length: 20 amino acids. V was cut by 6 bases and J by 5 bases, with 34 bases left in between. Germline CDR1 is SSHAT and CDR2 is FNYEAQ (reference sequence). As DNA, the CDR3 is TGTGCCAGCAGTTCCAGGGACATCGCCAGCGGGAATGATTCGGGGGAGACCCAGTACTTC. Translation gives CASSSRDIASGNDSGETQYF.

The DNA of the CDR3 is TGTGCCAGCAGCCGCCTAACAGGGGGCACTGAAGCTTTCTTT. Encoded protein: CASSRLTGGTEAFF. The gene calls are TRBV14 and TRBJ1-1; TRBD1 aligns across 8 bases. The CDR3 is 14 amino acids. Germline V lookup: CDR1 SGHDN, CDR2 FVKESK. The ends lost 4 bases at V and 4 bases at J; junction bases unmatched: 5.

This rearrangement joins TRBV12-5 to TRBJ2-1; D gene ambiguous. The CDR3 totals 15 residues. Trimming took 2 bases from V and 8 from J, leaving 16 bases between them. Germline values: CDR1 LGHNT, CDR2 FRNRAP. In nucleotides, the CDR3 is TGTGCTAGTGGTTTGTCGCTGGGATTGGTCCATGAGCAGTTCTTC. Amino acids: CASGLSLGLVHEQFF. Complete variable domain (other parts from reference TRBV12-5 and TRBJ2-1): DARVTQTPRHKVTEMGQEVTMRCQPILGHNTVFWYRQTMMQGLELLAYFRNRAPLDDSGMPKDRFSAEMPDATLATLKIQPSEPRDSAVYFCASGLSLGLVHEQFFGPGTRLTVL.

The J gene is TRBJ1-5, the V gene TRBV27; D not certain. Deletions cut 5 bases from V and 4 bases from J, with 9 bases between. The CDR3 is 13 residues long. Germline assignment: CDR1 MNHEY and CDR2 SMNVEV (reference sequence). CDR3 loop: CASSPGQNQPQHF. CDR3 DNA sequence: TGTGCCAGCAGTCCGGGTCAGAATCAGCCCCAGCATTTT.

The V and J genes are TRBV9 and TRBJ1-4; tentative D call: TRBD1 (5 bases). V dropped 4 bases and J dropped 0 bases, with 13 bases sitting between them. Germline assignment: CDR1 SGDLS and CDR2 YYNGEE. CDR3 size: 16 residues. CDR3 in DNA: TGTGCCAGCAGCCAAGAGGACATCTCAACTAATGAAAAACTGTTTTTT. Its translation: CASSQEDISTNEKLFF.

The J gene is TRBJ1-1, the V gene TRBV11-2; no reliable D call. Looked up from germline, CDR1 is SGHAT and CDR2 is FQNNGV. Between the trimmed V and J ends, which lost 5 bases and 1 base, there was a span of 11 bases. The CDR3 length is 14 residues. The CDR3 DNA sequence: TGTGCCAGCAGCCATCACGCCTGGAACACTGAAGCTTTCTTT. Translation gives CASSHHAWNTEAFF.

The V call is TRBV5-8, the J call TRBJ2-7; TRBD1 matches at 9 bases. Germline-derived CDR1 and CDR2 are SGHTS and YDEGEE. CDR3 length equals 14 residues. V was clipped by 0 bases and J by 4 bases; unmatched bases: 2. CDR3 region: CASSLGQGGYEQYF. The CDR3 coding sequence is TGTGCCAGCAGCTTGGGACAGGGGGGGTACGAGCAGTACTTC.

This chain connects TRBV19 to TRBJ1-1, with 8 bases that match TRBD1. The CDR3 contains 14 residues. Germline V lookup: CDR1 LNHDA, CDR2 SQIVND (reference sequence). The J segment lost 5 bases and the V segment lost 1 base, leaving 3 bases of the junction unmatched. CDR3 nucleotides: TGTGCCAGTAGTATAGGGGACAGGAGGACTGAAGCTTTCTTT. This translates into CASSIGDRRTEAFF.

The chain has TRBV28 and TRBJ1-1; TRBD1 might be the D (5 bases). Germline V gene sequence: CDR1 MDHEN, CDR2 SYDVKM. V lost 3 bases and J 2 bases, leaving 7 bases between the germline ends. The CDR3 is 13 amino acids. The CDR3 region is CASSLGTNTEAFF. The CDR3 region has the DNA TGTGCCAGCAGTTTGGGGACTAACACTGAAGCTTTCTTT.